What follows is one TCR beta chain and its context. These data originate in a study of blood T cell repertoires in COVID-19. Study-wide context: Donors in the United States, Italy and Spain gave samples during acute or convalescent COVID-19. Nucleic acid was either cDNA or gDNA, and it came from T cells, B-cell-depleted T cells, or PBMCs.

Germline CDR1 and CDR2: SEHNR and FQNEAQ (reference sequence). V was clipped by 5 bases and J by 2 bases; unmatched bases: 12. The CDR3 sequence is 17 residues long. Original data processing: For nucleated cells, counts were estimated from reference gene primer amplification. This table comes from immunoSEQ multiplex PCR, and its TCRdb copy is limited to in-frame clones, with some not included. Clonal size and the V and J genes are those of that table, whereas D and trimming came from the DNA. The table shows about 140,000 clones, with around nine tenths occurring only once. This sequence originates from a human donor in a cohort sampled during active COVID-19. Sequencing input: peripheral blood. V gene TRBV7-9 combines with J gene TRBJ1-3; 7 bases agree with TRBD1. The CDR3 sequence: CASSPSPDREAGNTIYF. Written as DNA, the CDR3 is TGTGCCAGCAGCCCTTCGCCCGACAGGGAGGCTGGAAACACCATATATTTT.